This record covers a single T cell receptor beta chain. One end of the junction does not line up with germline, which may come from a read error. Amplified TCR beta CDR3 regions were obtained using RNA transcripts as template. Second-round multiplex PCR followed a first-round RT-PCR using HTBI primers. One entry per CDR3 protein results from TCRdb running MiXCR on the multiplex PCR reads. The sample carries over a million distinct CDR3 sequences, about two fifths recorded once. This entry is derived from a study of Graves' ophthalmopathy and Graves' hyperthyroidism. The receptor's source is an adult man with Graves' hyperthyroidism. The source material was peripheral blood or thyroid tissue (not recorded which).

The CDR3, as DNA: TGCAGTGCTAGAGACGGGATGGGTGGGAACACTGGGGAGCTGTTTTTT. Translated: CSARDGMGGNTGELFF. The chain uses TRBV20-1 and TRBJ2-2; D possibly corresponds to TRBD2 (5 bases). The V gene's germline CDR1 is DFQATT and CDR2 SNEGSKA (reference sequence). The CDR3 covers 16 residues.